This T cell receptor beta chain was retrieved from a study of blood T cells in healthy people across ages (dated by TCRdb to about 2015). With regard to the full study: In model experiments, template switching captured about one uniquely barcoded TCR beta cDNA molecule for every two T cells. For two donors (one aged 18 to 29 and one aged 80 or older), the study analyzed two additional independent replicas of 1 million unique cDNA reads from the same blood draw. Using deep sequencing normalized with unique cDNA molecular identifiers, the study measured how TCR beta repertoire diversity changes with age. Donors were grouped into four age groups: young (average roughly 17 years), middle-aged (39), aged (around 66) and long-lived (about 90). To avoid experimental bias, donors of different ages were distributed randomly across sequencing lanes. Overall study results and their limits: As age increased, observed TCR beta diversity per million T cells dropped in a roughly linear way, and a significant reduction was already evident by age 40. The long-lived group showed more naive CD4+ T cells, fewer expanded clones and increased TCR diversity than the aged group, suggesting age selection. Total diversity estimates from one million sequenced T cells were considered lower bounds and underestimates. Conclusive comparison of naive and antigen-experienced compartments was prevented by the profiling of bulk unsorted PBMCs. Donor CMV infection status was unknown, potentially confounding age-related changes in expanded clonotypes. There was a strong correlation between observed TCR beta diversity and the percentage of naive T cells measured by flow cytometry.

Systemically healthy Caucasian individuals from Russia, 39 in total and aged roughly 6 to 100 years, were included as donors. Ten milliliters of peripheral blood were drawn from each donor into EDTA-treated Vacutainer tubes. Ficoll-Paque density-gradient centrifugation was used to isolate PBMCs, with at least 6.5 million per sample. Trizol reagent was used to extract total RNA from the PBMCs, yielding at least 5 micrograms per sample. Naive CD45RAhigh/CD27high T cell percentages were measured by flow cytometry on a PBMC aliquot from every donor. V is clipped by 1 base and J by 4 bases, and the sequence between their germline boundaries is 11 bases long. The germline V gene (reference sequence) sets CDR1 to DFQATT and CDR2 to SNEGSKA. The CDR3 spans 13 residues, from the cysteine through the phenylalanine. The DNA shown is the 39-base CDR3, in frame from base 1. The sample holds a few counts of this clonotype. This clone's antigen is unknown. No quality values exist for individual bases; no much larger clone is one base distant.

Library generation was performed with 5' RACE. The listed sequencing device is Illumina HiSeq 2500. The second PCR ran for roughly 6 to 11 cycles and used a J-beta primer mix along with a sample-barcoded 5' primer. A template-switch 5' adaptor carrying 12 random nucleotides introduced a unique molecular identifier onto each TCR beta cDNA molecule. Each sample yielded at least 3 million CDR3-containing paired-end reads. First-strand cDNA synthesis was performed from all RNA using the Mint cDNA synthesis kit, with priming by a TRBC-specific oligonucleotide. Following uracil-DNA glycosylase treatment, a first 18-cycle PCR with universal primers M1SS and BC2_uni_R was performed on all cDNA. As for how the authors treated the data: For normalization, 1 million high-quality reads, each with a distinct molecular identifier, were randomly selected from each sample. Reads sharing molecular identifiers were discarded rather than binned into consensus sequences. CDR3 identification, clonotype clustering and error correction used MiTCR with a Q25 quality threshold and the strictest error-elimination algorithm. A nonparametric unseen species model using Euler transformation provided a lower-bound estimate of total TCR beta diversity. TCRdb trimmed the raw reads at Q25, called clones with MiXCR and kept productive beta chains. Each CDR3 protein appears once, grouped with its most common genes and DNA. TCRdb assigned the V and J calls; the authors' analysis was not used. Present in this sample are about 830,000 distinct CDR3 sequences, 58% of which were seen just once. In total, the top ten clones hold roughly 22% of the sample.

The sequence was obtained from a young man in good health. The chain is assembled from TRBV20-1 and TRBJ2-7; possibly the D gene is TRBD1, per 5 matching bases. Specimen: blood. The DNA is TGCAGTGCTAGAGGTGGGGCTCGGTACGAGCAGTACTTC. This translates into CSARGGARYEQYF.